The 24 T cell receptor beta chains below come from one sample, sequenced in a study of blood T cells in healthy people across ages. A second about 7 to 11 cycle PCR used barcoded and J-beta primers. TCRdb re-called the 5' RACE reads through MiXCR, storing one row per CDR3 protein. The top ten clones hold 10% of a sample with about 930,000 distinct CDR3 sequences, under 35% of them seen once. This sample also appeared in a second study, on T cells of mothers and their children.

Sequenced material: blood. The receptors here all came from a woman in her 40s in good health.

The genes are TRBV3-1 and TRBJ1-1; TRBD1 might be the D (6 bases). CDR3 length: 12 amino acids. The V and J ends lost 6 bases and 7 bases respectively, with 12 bases between them. CDR1 and CDR2 (germline): LGHDT, YNNKEL (reference sequence). The CDR3 loop reads CASSPEGVEAFF. In nucleotides, the CDR3 is TGTGCCAGCAGTCCTGAGGGGGTTGAAGCTTTCTTT. The full variable domain, its missing parts supplied by reference TRBV3-1 and TRBJ1-1, is DTAVSQTPKYLVTQMGNDKSIKCEQNLGHDTMYWYKQDSKKFLKIMFSYNNKELIINETVPNRFSPKSPDKAHLNLHINSLELGDSAVYFCASSPEGVEAFFGQGTRLTVV.

V and J are TRBV5-1 and TRBJ2-5; TRBD1 matches at 7 bases. With V trimmed by 4 bases and J by 2 bases, 8 bases remained unmatched. The CDR3 length is 15 residues. Germline CDR1 and CDR2: SGHRS and YFSETQ. The CDR3 protein is CASSPDRSRQETQYF. The CDR3 nucleotides are TGCGCCAGCAGCCCGGACAGGAGCAGACAAGAGACCCAGTACTTC.

In this sample, this clonotype turned up many times. This chain uses TRBV11-3 with TRBJ2-1; 8 bases are shared with TRBD2. The CDR3 extends over 13 amino acids. The ends lost 1 base at V and 12 bases at J; junction bases unmatched: 5. In germline, CDR1 is SGHNT, CDR2 YENEEA. The DNA of the CDR3 is TGTGCCAGCAGCTTAGGAGCGGGGGTACGGCAGTTCTTC. It encodes CASSLGAGVRQFF.

Details on this clonotype: An end of the junction does not agree with germline; a read error may underlie this. V and J are TRBV28 and TRBJ2-4; 7 bases are shared with TRBD1. The J call may be incorrect, as the DNA end agrees better with TRBJ2-7. This CDR3 comprises 14 residues. Germline CDR1 is MDHEN and CDR2 is SYDVKM. CDR3 sequence reads: CASGKQGISNEQYF. CDR3 coding DNA: TGTGCCAGCGGTAAACAGGGGATCTCCAACGAGCAGTACTTC.

This clonotype was detected ten times or more. The chain has TRBV6-4 and TRBJ2-1, with 7 bases lining up with TRBD2. Germline V gene sequence: CDR1 MRHNA, CDR2 SNTAGT. Trimming cost V 6 bases and J 2 bases; bases outside gene matches: 7. The CDR3 has 15 residues. DNA for the CDR3: TGTGCCAGCAGCCCAAGCGGGGCCACCTACAATGAGCAGTTCTTC. As protein: CASSPSGATYNEQFF.

This chain joins TRBV27 and TRBJ2-1, with 9 positions matching TRBD2. The CDR3 length is 17 residues. With 8 bases clipped from V and 4 bases from J, the junction kept 15 bases outside the gene matches. Per germline, CDR1 MNHEY and CDR2 SMNVEV (reference sequence). CDR3 sequence: CASPRGPASGEYNEQFF. The CDR3, as DNA: TGTGCCAGCCCCCGGGGTCCGGCTAGCGGGGAGTACAATGAGCAGTTCTTC.

For this clonotype: A read error may explain this, as a much larger clone is one base away. This sequence joins TRBV29-1 and TRBJ2-7; TRBD2 is a possible D gene (7 bases). Germline V gene lookup returns CDR1 SQVTM and CDR2 ANQGSEA. The CDR3 length is 14 residues. The chain's CDR3 is CNVEDRGATYEQYF. The CDR3 nucleotides read TGCAACGTTGAAGATCGGGGGGCAACCTACGAGCAGTACTTC.

This clonotype appeared a few times. The chain carries TRBV20-1 and TRBJ2-7; the D gene is possibly TRBD2 (5 bases). Trimming took off 6 bases at V and 0 bases at J, with 15 bases between the two ends. The germline V gene has CDR1 DFQATT and CDR2 SNEGSKA (reference sequence). This CDR3 has 14 amino acids. CDR3 coding DNA: TGCAGTGCAGAAAAGGACGGGATCTCCTACGAGCAGTACTTC. This sequence encodes CSAEKDGISYEQYF.

This clonotype was seen at least ten times. The chain recombines TRBV9 with TRBJ2-5; D not resolved. V was pared by 0 bases and J by 3 bases, with 6 bases between. This CDR3 is built from 13 residues. In germline, CDR1 is SGDLS, CDR2 YYNGEE. CDR3 sequence reads: CASSVGAEETQYF. The DNA of the CDR3 is TGTGCCAGCAGCGTAGGGGCAGAAGAGACCCAGTACTTC.

The CDR3 loop reads CASSLVGSGGSYNEQFF. The CDR3 DNA is TGTGCCAGCAGCTTAGTTGGTAGCGGGGGTTCCTACAATGAGCAGTTCTTC. The chain employs TRBV7-9 and TRBJ2-1, with 9 bases aligning to TRBD2. V gave up 1 base and J gave up 1 base; unmatched junction bases: 5. Germline-derived CDR1 and CDR2 are SEHNR and FQNEAQ (reference sequence). The CDR3 contains 17 residues.

The table lists this clonotype with a few counts. The chain carries TRBV5-1 and TRBJ2-7; D is possibly TRBD2 (6 bases). V was cut by 0 bases and J by 7 bases, with 14 bases left in between. Looked up from germline, CDR1 is SGHRS and CDR2 is YFSETQ. CDR3 length equals 14 residues. Here the CDR3 DNA reads TGCGCCAGCAGCTTGGGCGGGATATACAATGAGCAGTACTTC. It specifies CASSLGGIYNEQYF.

As for this clonotype: One end of the junction fails to match germline, which may point to a read error. The chain has TRBV5-1 and TRBJ2-2, with a tentative D call TRBD1 (6 bases). CDR1 and CDR2 from the germline V gene are SGHRS and YFSETQ. The CDR3 spans 15 residues. The CDR3 sequence: CASSLRTVNTGELFF. As DNA, the CDR3 is TGCGCCAGCAGCTTGAGGACAGTGAACACCGGAGAGCTGTTTTTT.

The table lists this clonotype with a few counts. The rearrangement joins TRBV9 to TRBJ2-3, with no clear D. This CDR3 region has 15 residues. In germline, CDR1 is SGDLS, CDR2 YYNGEE. The V end was cut by 3 bases, the J end by 4 bases, with 15 bases between. The CDR3 nucleotides are TGTGCCAGCAGCGCCCGACATATATCCGCAGATACGCAGTATTTT. Protein product: CASSARHISADTQYF.

This chain links TRBV5-5 with TRBJ1-5; 7 nucleotides line up with TRBD1. The CDR3 totals 21 residues. V trimming: 4 bases; J trimming: 0 bases; junction bases outside the gene matches: 22. Per the germline V gene, CDR1 is SGHKS and CDR2 is YYEKEE (reference sequence). CDR3 protein: CASSPNTVGTAGGYSNQPQHF. For the CDR3, the DNA is TGTGCCAGCAGCCCTAACACTGTCGGGACAGCGGGGGGTTATAGCAATCAGCCCCAGCATTTT.

A word on this clonotype: Given a much more abundant clone one base away, this may be a read error. The chain recombines TRBV19 with TRBJ2-1, with 8 positions matching TRBD1. Germline trimming cut 1 base from V and 7 bases from J; bases unmatched to any gene: 9. The CDR3 extends over 16 amino acids. Per germline, CDR1 LNHDA and CDR2 SQIVND (reference sequence). CDR3 amino acids: CASSIGRPGGWNEQFF. The CDR3 DNA is TGTGCCAGTAGTATAGGACGCCCAGGGGGCTGGAATGAGCAGTTCTTC.

Note on this clonotype: An end of the junction differs from the germline gene, which may be a read error. The chain combines TRBV12-3 or TRBV12-4 with TRBJ1-2; tentative D call: TRBD1 (5 bases). The CDR3 loop spans 16 amino acids. The CDR3 DNA follows: TGTGCCAGTAGTTCGCCCCGCAGGGACGGGTTGAATGGCTACACCTTC. Translating it yields CASSSPRRDGLNGYTF.

CDR3 DNA: TGTGCCTGTCGGGCGCGGCGGGGGATGTTGGAGACCCAGTACTTC. Its translation: CACRARRGMLETQYF. The rearrangement links TRBV30 to TRBJ2-5; 7 nucleotides agree with TRBD2. The J segment lost 5 bases and the V segment lost 6 bases, leaving 15 bases of the junction unmatched. CDR3 length equals 15 residues. In germline, CDR1 is GTSNPN, CDR2 SVGIG (reference sequence).

The chain couples TRBV19 to TRBJ2-4, with 7 bases lining up with TRBD2. CDR3 length: 16 amino acids. Trimming took 2 bases from V and 13 from J; bases not matched to a gene: 17. Germline CDR1 is LNHDA and CDR2 is SQIVND (reference sequence). The CDR3, as DNA: TGTGCCAGTAGTATATCCAGGACGGGGGGTTACAATGAGCAGTACTTC. Translation gives CASSISRTGGYNEQYF.

A word on this clonotype: At one of its ends the junction is not consistent with the germline gene, which may arise from a read error. The V and J genes are TRBV3-1 and TRBJ2-7, with D maybe TRBD1 (5 bases). CDR1 is LGHDT, CDR2 YNNKEL, per germline (reference sequence). This CDR3 comprises 15 residues. This CDR3 is CASSQEEGVSYGQYF. The DNA for the CDR3 is TGTGCCAGCAGCCAAGAAGAAGGGGTATCCTACGGGCAGTACTTC.

Concerning this clonotype itself: A much larger clonotype is one base distant, so this may be a read error. The V gene is TRBV24-1, the J gene TRBJ2-7, with D perhaps matching TRBD1 or TRBD2 (5 bases each). Germline V CDR1 and CDR2: KGHDR, SFDVKD. The length of the CDR3 is 15 residues. The ends were cut back, 3 bases at V and 6 bases at J, with 17 bases in the middle. CDR3 residues: CATSDPPGPGFEQYF. The DNA of the CDR3 is TGTGCCACCAGTGATCCCCCGGGACCGGGTTTCGAGCAGTACTTC.

Concerning this clonotype: At one end, the junction sequence differs from germline, possibly due to a read error. V is TRBV20-1 and J is TRBJ2-3, with 10 positions matching TRBD2. The CDR3 sequence is 16 residues long. Per germline, CDR1 DFQATT and CDR2 SNEGSKA (reference sequence). This CDR3 is CSARRAGGPITGTQYF. The CDR3 nucleotides read TGCAGTGCTAGACGAGCGGGGGGGCCGATCACAGGTACGCAGTATTTT.

This clonotype has just a few counts. V and J are TRBV11-2 and TRBJ2-1; a weak D match, TRBD2 (5 bases). Germline CDR1 SGHAT, CDR2 FQNNGV. The length of the CDR3 is 13 residues. Trimming stripped 5 bases from V and 3 bases from J, with 8 bases between. In DNA form, the CDR3 reads TGTGCCAGCAGCCCCGACTACTACAATGAGCAGTTCTTC. The encoded protein is CASSPDYYNEQFF.

The rearrangement links TRBV6-5 to TRBJ1-5, with a tentative D call TRBD1 (6 bases). Trimming left V 2 bases short and J 5 bases short, with 13 bases between. The CDR3 is 15 residues long. Germline V gives CDR1 MNHEY, CDR2 SVGAGI. The DNA of the CDR3 is TGTGCCAGCAGTTACAACAGGGAGCTTCATCAGCCCCAGCATTTT. This sequence encodes CASSYNRELHQPQHF.

The chain uses TRBV2 and TRBJ1-2; D perhaps matches TRBD1 (6 bases). Trimming left V 7 bases short and J 4 bases short, with 13 bases between. Germline-derived CDR1 and CDR2 are SNHLY and FYNNEI. This CDR3 is 13 amino acids long. DNA for the CDR3: TGTGCCAGCAAACCGGACAGCTCCTATGGCTACACCTTC. Translating it yields CASKPDSSYGYTF. The full variable domain, its missing parts supplied by reference TRBV2 and TRBJ1-2, is EPEVTQTPSHQVTQMGQEVILRCVPISNHLYFYWYRQILGQKVEFLVSFYNNEISEKSEIFDDQFSVERPDGSNFTLKIRSTKLEDSAMYFCASKPDSSYGYTFGSGTRLTVV.